The following is a T cell receptor (beta chain) sequence with its context. Its specificity is unknown. This record belongs to a study of shared clonotypes between healthy human individuals. Study outcomes and limitations: What limited the represented genetic and exposure-history diversity was the small number of donors. Specimens sampled were limited to blood, with tissue repertoires likely differing.

It was CD45RO-negative cells, positively selected for CCR7, that made up naive CD8 cells, with terminally differentiated effector memory CD45RA+ cells excluded. Sequencing was at deep level. Sequencing was performed with immunoSEQ multiplex PCR; in TCRdb, only in-frame clones are kept and a portion is missing. The table has approximately 2,000,000 clones, over 85% seen once. Trimming removed 0 bases at V and 2 bases at J, with 11 bases between. Germline V gives CDR1 MNHEY, CDR2 SMNVEV (reference sequence). The length of the CDR3 is 15 residues. The chain employs TRBV27 and TRBJ2-7; D is uncertain. The sample comprised naive CD8+ T cells from PBMCs. The source is a young man in good health. Some clones in this sample may be carry-over from other donors' samples. The CDR3 reads CASSLSAYTPYEQYF. CDR3 in DNA: TGTGCCAGCAGTTTATCGGCCTACACTCCCTACGAGCAGTACTTC.